This TCR beta chain was identified in a study of Graves' ophthalmopathy and Graves' hyperthyroidism. Study-wide results and caveats: Clonotypes were expanded in thyroid at above 0.001 frequency, and most also appeared in blood. Predictions made by the model for ophthalmopathy progression reached 55% to 71% sensitivity and roughly 75% specificity.

RNA served as the template for amplifying TCR beta CDR3 regions. First-round RT-PCR with HTBI primers preceded a second-round multiplex PCR. TCRdb recomputed calls from the multiplex PCR reads with MiXCR, one row per CDR3 protein. The sample consists of roughly 600,000 distinct CDR3 sequences, less than 40% of them appearing once. Notes on this clonotype: No antigen is known for it. A read error may explain this, as a much larger clone is one base away.

Sequences were obtained from peripheral blood or thyroid tissue (not recorded which). The source of this sequence is an adult man with Graves' hyperthyroidism.

CDR3 protein: CASSLEGTGQETQYF. In nucleotides, the CDR3 is TGTGCCAGCAGCTTAGAAGGGACAGGGCAAGAGACCCAGTACTTC. The chain carries TRBV7-9 and TRBJ2-5; 9 positions agree with TRBD1. Trimming at V came to 1 base and at J to 2 bases, leaving 2 bases not matched to a gene. Germline loops: CDR1 SEHNR, CDR2 FQNEAQ (reference sequence). CDR3 length: 15 amino acids.